The sequence of this T cell receptor beta chain was determined in a study of blood T cells in healthy people across ages. The study, taken as a whole, reports: Considered underestimates were the diversity estimates obtained from one million T cells.

Then a second PCR, running about 6 to 11 cycles, was carried out with a sample-barcoded 5' primer and a J-beta primer mix. TCRdb re-called the 5' RACE reads through MiXCR, storing one row per CDR3 protein. The data hold about 290,000 distinct CDR3 sequences, with 25% to 30% observed a single time. The table lists this clonotype with many counts. Its antigen is undetermined. About 10 milliliters was the volume of peripheral blood drawn from each donor. The CDR3 is 15 residues long. The V and J ends lost 4 bases and 7 bases, in that order; junction bases with no gene match: 11. CDR1 is LGHNA and CDR2 is YNFKEQ in the germline V gene.

This rearrangement joins TRBV4-2 to TRBJ2-7; TRBD2 aligns across 9 bases. The source material was blood. This receptor was identified in a woman in her sixties or seventies in good health. CDR3 amino acids: CASSRTSADLREQYF. DNA for the CDR3: TGTGCCAGCAGCCGGACTAGCGCAGACCTGCGGGAGCAGTACTTC.